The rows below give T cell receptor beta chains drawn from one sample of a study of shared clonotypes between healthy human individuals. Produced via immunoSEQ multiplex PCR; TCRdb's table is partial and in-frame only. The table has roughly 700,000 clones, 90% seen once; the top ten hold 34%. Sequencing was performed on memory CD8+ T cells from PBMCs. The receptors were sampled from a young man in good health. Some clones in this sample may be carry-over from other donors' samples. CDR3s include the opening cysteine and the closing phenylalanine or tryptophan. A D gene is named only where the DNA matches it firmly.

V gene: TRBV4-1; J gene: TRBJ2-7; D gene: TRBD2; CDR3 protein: CASSHLRLAETYEQYF
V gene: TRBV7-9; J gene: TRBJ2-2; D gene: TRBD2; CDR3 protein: CASPGTRGTGELFF
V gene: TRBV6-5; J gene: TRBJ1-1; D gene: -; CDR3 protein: CASQAGNTEAFF
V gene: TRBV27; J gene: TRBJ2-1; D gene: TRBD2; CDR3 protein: CASSLPSLAGGIDEQFF
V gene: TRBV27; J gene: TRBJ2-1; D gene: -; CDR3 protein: CASSLYSRGLSNEQFF
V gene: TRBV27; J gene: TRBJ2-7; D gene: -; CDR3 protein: CASSLSSSVNRAYEQYF
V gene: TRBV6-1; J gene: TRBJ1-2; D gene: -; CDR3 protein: CASSQRLETAYGYTF
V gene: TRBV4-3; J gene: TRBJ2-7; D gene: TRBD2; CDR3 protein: CASSQVGGSSYEQYF
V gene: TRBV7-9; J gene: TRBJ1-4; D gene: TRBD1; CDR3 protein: CAINRGVNLNEKLFF
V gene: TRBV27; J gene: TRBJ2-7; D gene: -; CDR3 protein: CASMRGRSYEQYF
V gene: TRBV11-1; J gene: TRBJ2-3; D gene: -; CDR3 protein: CASSLARGGAFTDTQYF
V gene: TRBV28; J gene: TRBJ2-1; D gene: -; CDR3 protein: CASSLDEQFF
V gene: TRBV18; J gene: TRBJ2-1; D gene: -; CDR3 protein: CASSPDAGVNEQFF
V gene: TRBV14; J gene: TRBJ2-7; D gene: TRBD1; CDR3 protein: CASSLLTGAYEQYF
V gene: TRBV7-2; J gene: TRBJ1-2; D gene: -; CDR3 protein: CASINPPQTNYGYTF
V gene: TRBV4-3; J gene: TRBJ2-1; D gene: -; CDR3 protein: CASSQGGTSSYNEQFF
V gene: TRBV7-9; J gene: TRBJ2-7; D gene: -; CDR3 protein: CASSLGTPRSAETTYEQYF
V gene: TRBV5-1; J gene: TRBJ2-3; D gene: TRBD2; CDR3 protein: CASSLDRLAALTDTQYF
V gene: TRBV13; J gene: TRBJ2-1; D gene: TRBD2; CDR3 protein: CASSLLTSGLDLLDEQFF
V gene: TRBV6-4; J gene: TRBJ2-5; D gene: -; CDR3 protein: CASSTSRDGIQSTQYF
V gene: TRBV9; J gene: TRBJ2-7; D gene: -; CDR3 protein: CASSVGPGANEQYF
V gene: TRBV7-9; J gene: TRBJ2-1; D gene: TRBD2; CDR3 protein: CASSFITSGNEQFF
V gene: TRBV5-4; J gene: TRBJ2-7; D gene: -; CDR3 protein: CASSSSPSSLTYYEQYF
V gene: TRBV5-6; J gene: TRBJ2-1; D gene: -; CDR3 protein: CASSLRRSYNEQFF
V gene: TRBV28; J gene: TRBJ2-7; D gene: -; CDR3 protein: CASSPLRAGAYEQYF
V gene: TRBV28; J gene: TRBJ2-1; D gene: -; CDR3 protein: CASSSRSLAQNNEQFF
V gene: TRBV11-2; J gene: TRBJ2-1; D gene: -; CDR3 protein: CASSSPKLARPYNEQFF